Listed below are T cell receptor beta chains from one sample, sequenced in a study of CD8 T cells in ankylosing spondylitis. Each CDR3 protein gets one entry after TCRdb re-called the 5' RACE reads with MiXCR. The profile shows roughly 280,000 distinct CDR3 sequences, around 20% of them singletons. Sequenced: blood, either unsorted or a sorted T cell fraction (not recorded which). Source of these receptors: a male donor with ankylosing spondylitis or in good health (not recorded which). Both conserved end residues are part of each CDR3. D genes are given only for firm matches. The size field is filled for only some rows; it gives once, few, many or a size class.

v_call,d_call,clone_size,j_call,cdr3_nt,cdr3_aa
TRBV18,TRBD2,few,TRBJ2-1,TGTGCCAGCTCACCTCGGACTAGCGGGCTGTACAATGAGCAGTTCTTC,CASSPRTSGLYNEQFF
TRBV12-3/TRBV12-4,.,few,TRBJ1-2,TGTGCCAGCAGCGATCCAGGGGCAGCTAACTATGGCTACACCTTC,CASSDPGAANYGYTF
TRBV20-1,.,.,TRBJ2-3,TGCAGTGCTAGAGATCCCAGCCAAACAGGGACGGGGGGAGATACGCAGTATTTT,CSARDPSQTGTGGDTQYF
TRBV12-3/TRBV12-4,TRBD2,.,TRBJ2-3,TGTGCCAGCAGTCGCGCGGGGGGTGCAGATACGCAGTATTTT,CASSRAGGADTQYF
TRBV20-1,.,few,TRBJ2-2,TGCAGTGCTTTGGACAGCGCGAACACCGGGGAGCTGTTTTTT,CSALDSANTGELFF
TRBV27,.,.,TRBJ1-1,TGTGCCAGCAGTCCATACGACAGGCCAAACACTGAAGCTTTCTTT,CASSPYDRPNTEAFF
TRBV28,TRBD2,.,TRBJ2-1,TGTGCCAGCAGTTTACTAGCGGGAATCTACAATGAGCAGTTCTTC,CASSLLAGIYNEQFF
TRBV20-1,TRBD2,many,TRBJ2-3,TGCAGTGCTCCCGGGACTAGCGGGATGGATTTT,CSAPGTSGMDF
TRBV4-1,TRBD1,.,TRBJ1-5,TGCGCCAGCAGCCAAGAGGGGACAGGGGACTATCAGCCCCAGCATTTT,CASSQEGTGDYQPQHF
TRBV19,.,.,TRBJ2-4,TGTGCCAGTAGTGATCCGGCGACAGGCCGGTACATTCAGTACTTC,CASSDPATGRYIQYF
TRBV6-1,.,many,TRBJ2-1,TGTGCCAGCCTGGGTTTCAGGACGCACAATGAGCAGTTCTTC,CASLGFRTHNEQFF
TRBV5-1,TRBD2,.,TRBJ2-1,TGCGCCAGCAGCCTCATTCTGGCGGGAGACAATGAGCAGTTCTTC,CASSLILAGDNEQFF
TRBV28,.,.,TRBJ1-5,TGTTCCAGCAGTCCGTACGCGGGCGGGGGCAATCAGCCCCAGCATTTT,CSSSPYAGGGNQPQHF
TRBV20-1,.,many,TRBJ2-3,TGCAGTGGCGCCCGGGAAAGCGGCACAGATACGCAGTATTTT,CSGARESGTDTQYF
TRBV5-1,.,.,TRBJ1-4,TGCGCCAGCAGGGAAGGGGGGACTAATGAAAAACTGTTTTTT,CASREGGTNEKLFF
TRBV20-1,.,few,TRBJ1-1,TGCAGTGCTAGAGACCCTACCCTTCGGGCTTTCTTT,CSARDPTLRAFF
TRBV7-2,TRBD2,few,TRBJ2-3,TGTGCCAGCAGCTTAGCCGTACTAGCGGGGGGCAGCACAGATACGCAGTATTTT,CASSLAVLAGGSTDTQYF
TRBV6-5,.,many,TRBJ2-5,TGTGCCAGCAGTTACTCGACCCTTCGGAGTTCGGGGACCCAGTACTTC,CASSYSTLRSSGTQYF
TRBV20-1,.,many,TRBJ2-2,TGCAGTGCTAGAGCGGCTAGCGTGAACACCGGGGAGCTGTTTTTT,CSARAASVNTGELFF
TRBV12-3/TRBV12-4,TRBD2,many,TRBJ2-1,TGTGCCAGCAGTTTAACGGGAGGCGGCGATGAGCAGTTCTTC,CASSLTGGGDEQFF
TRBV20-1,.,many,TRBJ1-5,TGCAGTGCTAGTTCCCACAGGGATCAGCCCCAGCATTTT,CSASSHRDQPQHF
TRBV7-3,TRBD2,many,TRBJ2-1,TGTGCCAGCAGCTCTGGACTAGCGGGGATGCAGTTCTTC,CASSSGLAGMQFF
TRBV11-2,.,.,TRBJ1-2,TGTGCCAGCAGCTTAATGTCCTACTATGGCTACACCTTC,CASSLMSYYGYTF
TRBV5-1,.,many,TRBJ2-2,TGCGCCAGCAGCCCAAGCAGCCGGGCGAACACCGGGGAGCTGTTTTTT,CASSPSSRANTGELFF
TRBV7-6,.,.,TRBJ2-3,TGTGCCAGCAGCTTACTCCGCAGGGTTACGGATACGCAGTATTTT,CASSLLRRVTDTQYF
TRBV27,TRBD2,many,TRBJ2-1,TGTGCCAGCAGTTTAGGCCATAGCGGGAGGGCCGGAAATGAGCAGTTCTTC,CASSLGHSGRAGNEQFF
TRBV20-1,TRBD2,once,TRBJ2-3,TGCAGTGCTGTACTAGCGGGAAGTAGGGATACGCAGTATTTT,CSAVLAGSRDTQYF
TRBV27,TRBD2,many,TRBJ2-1,TGTGCCAGCAGTTTACCGGGACTAGCGGGAGCTTTGGATGAGCAGTTCTTC,CASSLPGLAGALDEQFF
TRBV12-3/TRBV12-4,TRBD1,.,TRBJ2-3,TGTGCCAGCAGTTCCTTCGGGACAGGAGCCACAGATACGCAGTATTTT,CASSSFGTGATDTQYF
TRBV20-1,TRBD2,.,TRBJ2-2,TGCAGTGCTAGAGATCTCCGCAGCGGGGGGTCCGGGGAGCTGTTTTTT,CSARDLRSGGSGELFF
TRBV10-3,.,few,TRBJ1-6,TGTGCCATCAGTGAGTCCTCTAGGGGTTTCTCTAATTCACCCCTCCACTTT,CAISESSRGFSNSPLHF
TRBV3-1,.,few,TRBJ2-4,TGTGCCAGCAGCCAACAGGGGACCCTACCACTAGCCAAAAACATTCAGTACTTC,CASSQQGTLPLAKNIQYF
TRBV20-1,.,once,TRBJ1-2,TGCAGTGCTAGAGATCCGACAGGTTCTCACTATGGCTACACCTTC,CSARDPTGSHYGYTF
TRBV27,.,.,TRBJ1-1,TGTGCCAGCAGTCCCGTGGGCAGGGGAGTACGGACTGAAGCTTTCTTT,CASSPVGRGVRTEAFF
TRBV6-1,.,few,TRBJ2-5,TGTGCCAGCAGCAGAACCTCAGGGAGGGAGACCCAGTACTTC,CASSRTSGRETQYF
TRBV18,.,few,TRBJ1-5,TGTGCCAGCTCACCACCGGATCAGCCCCAGCATTTT,CASSPPDQPQHF
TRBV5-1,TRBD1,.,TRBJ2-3,TGCGCCAGCAGCTTCTCTGGACAGGGGGCGACTAGCACAGATACGCAGTATTTT,CASSFSGQGATSTDTQYF
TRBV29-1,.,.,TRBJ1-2,TGCAGCGTTGGGTTGGGTTCCAACTATGGCTACACCTTC,CSVGLGSNYGYTF
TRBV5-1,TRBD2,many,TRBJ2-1,TGCGCCAGCAGCTTGACCGGGACTACATACAATGAGCAGTTCTTC,CASSLTGTTYNEQFF
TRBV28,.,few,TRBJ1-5,TGTGCCAGCGTTAAACCACAGGGTGTCGGCCAGCCCCAGCATTTT,CASVKPQGVGQPQHF
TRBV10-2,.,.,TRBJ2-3,TGCGCCAGCAGTGATAGCGGCATTAGCACAGATACGCAGTATTTT,CASSDSGISTDTQYF
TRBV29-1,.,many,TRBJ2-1,TGCAGCGTTGAAGCGATAAGGGCGAGTGAGCAGTTCTTC,CSVEAIRASEQFF